What follows is one T cell receptor (beta chain) and its context. The data are from a study of blood T cell repertoires in COVID-19. Study-level background: The United States, Italy and Spain were the sources of the acute and convalescent COVID-19 samples. From T cells, B-cell-depleted T cells, or PBMCs came the material, which was cDNA or gDNA.

This CDR3 is 14 amino acids long. J gave up 6 bases and V 7 bases, and 9 bases lay outside the gene matches. Germline-derived CDR1 and CDR2 are MRHNA and SNTAGT. Only in-frame clones appear in the TCRdb table, and some are missing; sequencing was by immunoSEQ multiplex PCR. The repertoire holds 70,000 to 95,000 clones, around 85% seen once, with about 10% in the top ten. This TCR derives from a woman aged 70-85 years with active or convalescent COVID-19. The chain joins TRBV6-4 to TRBJ1-2; 9 bases match TRBD1. Sequences were obtained from peripheral blood. In nucleotides, the CDR3 is TGTGCCAGCACCCCGAACAGGGGGCAGAATGGCTACACCTTC. It specifies CASTPNRGQNGYTF.